This paragraph covers one TCR beta chain sequence. Its target is not known. The data originate from a study of OX40 agonist ivuxolimab in advanced cancers. In the study overall: Hepatocellular carcinoma, melanoma, renal cell or head and neck cancer occurred in dose-escalation patients.

Overall study results and limits: Among some nonresponders, normalized T-cell clonal expansion was also low. Compared with others, partial responders at 0.1-3.0 mg/kg displayed clonal expansion among the lowest. The study found that CD8+ T cells averaged more expanded clones than CD4+.

Sequencing was performed with immunoSEQ multiplex PCR; in TCRdb, only in-frame clones are kept and a portion is missing. This table has roughly 62,000 clones, more than 75% appearing once. Source: CD4+ or CD8+ T cells sorted from blood, taken in a trial of the OX40 agonist ivuxolimab. This receptor was taken from an adult with an advanced solid tumor such as melanoma, head and neck, liver or kidney cancer.

The CDR3 nucleotides are TGTGCCAGCAGCTTAGATGTCCGGGGCTTAAATTCACCCCTCCACTTT. Residues: CASSLDVRGLNSPLHF. V gene TRBV11-3 combines with J gene TRBJ1-6; perhaps TRBD1 as D (5 bases). The CDR3 sequence is 16 residues long. Trimming pared 0 bases from V and 7 bases from J, leaving 13 bases between. Germline lookup yields CDR1 SGHNT and CDR2 YENEEA.